These 19 T cell receptor beta chains share one sample of origin, sequenced in a study of early T cells in non-severe SARS-CoV-2 infection. TCRdb processed the 5' RACE reads anew with MiXCR; each CDR3 protein has one entry. Counted here are under 50,000 distinct CDR3 sequences, approximately 4.1% occurring once; the ten biggest clones make up around 6%. The specimen sequenced was whole blood. The receptors here all came from an adult who was a healthcare worker with PCR-confirmed SARS-CoV-2 infection or an uninfected control (not recorded which).

This clonotype was detected ten times or more. V gene TRBV20-1 combines with J gene TRBJ2-7, with TRBD2 matching 8 bases. V lost 3 bases, J lost 4 bases, and 11 bases stayed unmatched. The germline V gene encodes CDR1 DFQATT and CDR2 SNEGSKA (reference sequence). The CDR3 has 15 residues. CDR3 sequence: CSASESGTRIYEQYF. DNA of the CDR3: TGCAGTGCTAGCGAATCCGGGACTAGAATATACGAGCAGTACTTC.

This clonotype was detected many times. The V call is TRBV14, the J call TRBJ2-7, with TRBD1 matching over 9 bases. This CDR3 comprises 15 residues. CDR1 and CDR2 (germline): SGHDN, FVKESK. Losses at the gene ends were 0 bases for V and 7 bases for J; bases not matched to a gene: 7. The DNA of the CDR3 is TGTGCCAGCAGCCAAGAGGACAGGGGATCGAATGAGCAGTACTTC. This sequence encodes CASSQEDRGSNEQYF.

This clonotype was seen at least ten times. The J gene is TRBJ2-7, the V gene TRBV6-6; D is perhaps TRBD1 or TRBD2 (6 bases each). V gave up 1 base and J gave up 0 bases, with 13 bases separating them. CDR1 and CDR2 (germline): MNHNY, SVGAGI (reference sequence). This CDR3 is built from 16 residues. CDR3 nucleotide sequence: TGTGCCAGCAGTTACTATGGGGGGCCAAGCTCCTACGAGCAGTACTTC. Translated: CASSYYGGPSSYEQYF.

Points on this clonotype: This may be a read error, as it is one base from a much larger clone. The V call is TRBV18, the J call TRBJ1-2, with TRBD1 as a possible D gene (5 bases). With 4 bases removed from V and 1 base from J, the gap between germline ends came to 10 bases. This CDR3 comprises 14 residues. The germline V gene has CDR1 KGHSH and CDR2 LQKENI. The CDR3 sequence is CASSLDTDNYGYTF. The CDR3 DNA is TGTGCCAGCTCACTGGACACGGATAACTATGGCTACACCTTC.

This clonotype was seen ten or more times. The J gene is TRBJ2-7, the V gene TRBV5-4; D gene ambiguous. The CDR3 length is 14 residues. Germline V gene data show CDR1 as SGHNT and CDR2 as YYREEE (reference sequence). With 1 base removed from V and 0 bases from J, the gap between germline ends came to 8 bases. The CDR3 DNA reads as TGTGCCAGCAGCTTGTGGCCGCGCTCCTACGAGCAGTACTTC. Amino acid sequence: CASSLWPRSYEQYF.

This clonotype was found many times. V gene TRBV19 combines with J gene TRBJ2-3; D ambiguous. The CDR3 runs 13 residues. Germline-derived CDR1 and CDR2 are LNHDA and SQIVND (reference sequence). The ends were cut back, 6 bases at V and 2 bases at J, with 9 bases in the middle. The CDR3 region is CASRLQTTDTQYF. Here the CDR3 DNA reads TGTGCCAGTAGACTACAGACCACAGATACGCAGTATTTT.

A remark on this clonotype: A much larger clone lies one base from this, so it may be a read error. This chain links TRBV12-3 or TRBV12-4 with TRBJ1-4; 11 positions agree with TRBD1. The CDR3 consists of 15 residues. Losses at the gene ends were 6 bases for V and 8 bases for J; bases not matched to a gene: 8. The CDR3 nucleotides read TGTGCCAGCAGAAGGACAGGGGGCGAGGGGGAAAAACTGTTTTTT. It encodes CASRRTGGEGEKLFF.

The rearrangement joins TRBV12-3 or TRBV12-4 to TRBJ2-5; the D is unclear. The length of the CDR3 is 12 residues. V lost 4 bases and J 6 bases, leaving 9 bases between the germline ends. The CDR3 DNA follows: TGTGCCAGCAGTTGGACGGAAAAGACCCAGTACTTC. Amino acids: CASSWTEKTQYF.

In this sample, this clonotype turned up many times. CDR3 amino acids: CASSGTGGPFSGNTIYF. For the CDR3, the DNA is TGTGCCAGCAGTGGGACAGGGGGCCCTTTCTCTGGAAACACCATATATTTT. The rearrangement joins TRBV2 to TRBJ1-3, with 11 nucleotides matching TRBD1. There are 17 residues in the CDR3. Trimming at V came to 4 bases and at J to 0 bases, leaving 5 bases not matched to a gene. The germline V gene has CDR1 SNHLY and CDR2 FYNNEI.

This clonotype was seen a handful of times. The rearrangement uses TRBV7-3 and TRBJ2-1; no clear D gene. The germline V gene encodes CDR1 SGHTA and CDR2 FQGTGA. This CDR3 is built from 14 residues. Trimming left V 6 bases short and J 4 bases short, with 13 bases between. For the CDR3, the DNA is TGTGCCAGCAGTTCCGACGGACCATACAATGAGCAGTTCTTC. Protein: CASSSDGPYNEQFF. Complete variable domain (other parts from reference TRBV7-3 and TRBJ2-1): GAGVSQTPSNKVTEKGKYVELRCDPISGHTALYWYRQSLGQGPEFLIYFQGTGAADDSGLPNDRFFAVRPEGSVSTLKIQRTERGDSAVYLCASSSDGPYNEQFFGPGTRLTVL.

This clonotype was observed many times. The chain combines TRBV6-5 with TRBJ2-5; 8 bases line up with TRBD2. J gave up 3 bases and V 4 bases, and 4 bases lay outside the gene matches. Germline CDR1 is MNHEY and CDR2 is SVGAGI. This CDR3 has 14 residues. For the CDR3, the DNA is TGTGCCAGCAGTTCCGGACTAGCAAAAGAGACCCAGTACTTC. Encoded protein: CASSSGLAKETQYF.

This chain uses TRBV6-5 with TRBJ1-6; possibly TRBD1 for D (6 bases). CDR1 is MNHEY, CDR2 SVGAGI, per germline. The V and J ends lost 0 bases and 9 bases respectively, with 12 bases between them. The CDR3 totals 15 residues. CDR3 amino acids: CASSYSRGDSSPLHF. CDR3 in DNA: TGTGCCAGCAGTTACTCCAGGGGAGATTCTTCACCCCTCCACTTT.

This clonotype was observed many times. The chain recombines TRBV7-2 with TRBJ1-6; D not certain. The germline V gene encodes CDR1 SGHTA and CDR2 FQGNSA. The CDR3 is made up of 15 amino acids. The V and J ends lost 0 bases and 5 bases respectively, with 8 bases between them. The chain's CDR3 is CASSLAMGNNSPLHF. The CDR3 DNA reads as TGTGCCAGCAGCTTAGCGATGGGAAATAATTCACCCCTCCACTTT.

V is TRBV10-1 and J is TRBJ2-3, with D possibly being TRBD1 or TRBD2 (6 bases each). This CDR3 is 15 amino acids long. V lost 3 bases and J 3 bases, leaving 13 bases between the germline ends. Germline values: CDR1 WNHNN, CDR2 SYGVQD (reference sequence). CDR3: CASSDRGGLTDTQYF. The DNA of the CDR3 is TGCGCCAGCAGTGACAGGGGAGGACTAACAGATACGCAGTATTTT.

Many counts were recorded for this clonotype. This chain uses TRBV7-9 with TRBJ1-2; D is perhaps TRBD1 (5 bases). CDR1 is SEHNR and CDR2 is FQNEAQ in the germline V gene (reference sequence). V was clipped by 3 bases and J by 6 bases, with 11 bases between them. The CDR3 has 13 residues. The CDR3 DNA reads TGTGCCAGCAGCTTTACGGGGGATAATGGCTACACCTTC. Protein sequence: CASSFTGDNGYTF. The variable domain in full, with the rest retrieved from reference TRBV7-9 and TRBJ1-2, is DTGVSQNPRHKITKRGQNVTFRCDPISEHNRLYWYRQTLGQGPEFLTYFQNEAQLEKSRLLSDRFSAERPKGSFSTLEIQRTEQGDSAMYLCASSFTGDNGYTFGSGTRLTVV.

This clonotype has just a few counts. This chain uses TRBV6-2 or TRBV6-3 with TRBJ2-7, with a tentative D call TRBD1 (5 bases). V lost 5 bases to trimming and J lost 4 bases, with 9 bases between them. CDR3 length: 12 amino acids. CDR1 and CDR2 from the germline V gene are MNHEY and SVGEGT. CDR3 protein: CASSTQGYEQYF. The CDR3 DNA reads as TGTGCCAGCAGTACCCAGGGTTACGAGCAGTACTTC.

As to this clonotype: Just one base apart from a much larger clone, this may be a read error. This chain links TRBV20-1 with TRBJ2-1, with 8 bases fitting TRBD2. This CDR3 has 15 amino acids. The germline V gene has CDR1 DFQATT and CDR2 SNEGSKA (reference sequence). The CDR3 sequence is CGARVRGGTGNEQFF. DNA of the CDR3: TGCGGTGCTAGAGTACGGGGGGGGACGGGCAATGAGCAGTTCTTC.

Comments on this clonotype: This could be a read error, since a much larger clone is one nucleotide away. J is TRBJ2-1 and V is TRBV7-3; D is perhaps TRBD2 (5 bases). Germline lookup yields CDR1 SGHTA and CDR2 FQGTGA. This CDR3 has 14 residues. Written as DNA, the CDR3 is TGTCCCAGCAGCTTAAATCTGGTTGGAGGTGAGCAGTTCTTC. Protein product: CPSSLNLVGGEQFF.

Many counts were recorded for this clonotype. The chain employs TRBV5-1 and TRBJ2-3, with 12 bases lining up with TRBD2. The CDR3 is made up of 17 amino acids. J was trimmed by 3 bases and V by 0 bases; bases with no gene match: 5. Germline-derived CDR1 and CDR2 are SGHRS and YFSETQ. The CDR3 region is CASSLVMTSGGTDTQYF. The CDR3 bases are TGCGCCAGCAGCTTGGTGATGACTAGCGGGGGTACAGATACGCAGTATTTT.